This T cell receptor beta chain was identified during a study of technical replicates of blood from a handful of donors. The data were produced by immunoSEQ multiplex PCR, yet TCRdb's version contains in-frame clones alone and is incomplete. The sample carries around 93,000 clones, approximately 95% recorded once. The V and J ends lost 0 bases and 3 bases respectively, with 13 bases between them. CDR1 and CDR2 (germline): SGHRS, YFSETQ. The CDR3 runs to 15 residues. This clone was seen a single time. This sequence joins TRBV5-1 and TRBJ2-7, with a possible D match to TRBD1 (5 bases). This TCR was sampled from a human donor in good health. Sequenced material: T cells isolated from PBMCs. CDR3 amino acids: CASSLGSVQGYEQYF. The CDR3, as DNA: TGCGCCAGCAGCTTGGGGTCCGTTCAGGGCTACGAGCAGTACTTC.